Listed here is a single T cell receptor beta chain. This sample stems from a study of OX40 agonist ivuxolimab in advanced cancers. The CDR3 runs to 17 residues. V gave up 0 bases and J gave up 6 bases; unmatched junction bases: 11. Germline assignment: CDR1 LGHNA and CDR2 YSLEER. Clones were read by immunoSEQ multiplex PCR, and TCRdb kept only the in-frame ones, dropping some. The sample holds approximately 100,000 clones, 90% seen once. This specimen was CD4+ or CD8+ T cells sorted from blood, taken in a trial of the OX40 agonist ivuxolimab. This chain joins TRBV4-3 and TRBJ2-7, with 10 positions matching TRBD2. The clonotype comes from an adult with an advanced solid tumor such as melanoma, head and neck, liver or kidney cancer. CDR3: CASSQDRLAGGRPEQYF. CDR3 nucleotide sequence: TGCGCCAGCAGCCAAGATCGTTTAGCGGGAGGACGTCCCGAGCAGTACTTC.